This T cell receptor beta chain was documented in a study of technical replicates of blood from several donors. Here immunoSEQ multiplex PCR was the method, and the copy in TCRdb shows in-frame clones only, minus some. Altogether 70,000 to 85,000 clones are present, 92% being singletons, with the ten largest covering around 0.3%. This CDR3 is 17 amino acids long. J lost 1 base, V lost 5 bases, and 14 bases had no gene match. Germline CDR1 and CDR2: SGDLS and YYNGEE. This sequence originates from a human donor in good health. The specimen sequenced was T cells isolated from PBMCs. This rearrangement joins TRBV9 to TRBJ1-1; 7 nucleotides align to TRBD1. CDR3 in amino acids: CASSMRGPVGGNTEAFF. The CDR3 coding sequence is TGTGCCAGCAGTATGAGGGGGCCGGTCGGAGGGAACACTGAAGCTTTCTTT.